A selection of T cell receptor beta chains follows, all from one sample in a study of somatic mutations in cytotoxic T cells in rheumatoid arthritis. Libraries were prepared by immunoSEQ multiplex PCR; TCRdb keeps only in-frame clonotypes and omits some of them. Here the sample spans 15,000 to 20,000 clones, about four fifths being singletons. Sequenced material: CD8+ T cells sorted from blood. Receptors originate from a woman aged 50 to 65 in good health. Both conserved end residues are part of each CDR3. The D gene is left open where the match is weak. Clone size is stated in some rows and not others, as once, few, many or a class when expanded.

D gene | clone size | J gene | V gene | CDR3 protein | CDR3 DNA
NA | NA | TRBJ2-7 | TRBV4-1 | CASSQEQGYEQYF | TGCGCCAGCAGCCAGGAACAGGGATACGAGCAGTACTTC
NA | NA | TRBJ2-7 | TRBV9 | CASSVGPGTEQYF | TGTGCCAGCAGCGTCGGACCGGGGACCGAGCAGTACTTC
TRBD1 | once | TRBJ1-2 | TRBV4-1 | CASSIRDRGEVNYGYTF | TGCGCCAGCAGCATCCGGGACAGGGGGGAGGTTAACTATGGCTACACCTTC
NA | NA | TRBJ1-1 | TRBV25-1 | CASSDSGEGGWAEAFF | TGTGCCAGCAGTGATTCAGGAGAGGGGGGTTGGGCTGAAGCTTTCTTT
NA | NA | TRBJ2-7 | TRBV13 | CASSKRQRNEQYF | TGTGCCAGCAGCAAAAGACAACGGAACGAGCAGTACTTC
TRBD1 | NA | TRBJ2-2 | TRBV7-9 | CASSPDRGLAGELFF | TGTGCCAGCAGCCCGGACAGGGGGCTCGCCGGGGAGCTGTTTTTT
NA | NA | TRBJ2-1 | TRBV7-6 | CASSQGGMRDEQFF | TGTGCCAGCAGCCAGGGGGGGATGAGGGATGAGCAGTTCTTC
TRBD2 | NA | TRBJ2-7 | TRBV19 | CASSLIAGSLSEQYF | TGTGCCAGTAGTCTTATAGCGGGATCCTTATCGGAGCAGTACTTC
TRBD2 | NA | TRBJ2-2 | TRBV9 | CASSQGREGLFGELFF | TGTGCCAGCAGCCAGGGGCGGGAGGGCCTCTTTGGGGAGCTGTTTTTT
NA | NA | TRBJ1-1 | TRBV27 | CASSPGGTEAFF | TGTGCCAGCAGCCCTGGGGGGACTGAAGCTTTCTTT
TRBD1 | NA | TRBJ1-1 | TRBV14 | CASSQSSQGAGNTEAFF | TGTGCCAGCAGCCAAAGTTCACAGGGGGCCGGGAACACTGAAGCTTTCTTT
NA | NA | TRBJ2-5 | TRBV13 | CASSLAGNRETQYF | TGTGCCAGCAGCTTAGCGGGGAACCGGGAGACCCAGTACTTC
NA | NA | TRBJ2-7 | TRBV4-1 | CASSQVRDLSYEQYF | TGCGCCAGCAGCCAAGTCCGGGACTTATCCTACGAGCAGTACTTC
TRBD1 | NA | TRBJ1-2 | TRBV7-9 | CASRLPGQGYGYTF | TGTGCCAGCAGACTCCCGGGACAGGGGTATGGCTACACCTTC
NA | NA | TRBJ1-5 | TRBV28 | CASSFAQKPQHF | TGTGCCAGCAGTTTTGCACAGAAGCCCCAGCATTTT
NA | NA | TRBJ2-3 | TRBV13 | CASSSGGGSPDTQYF | TGTGCCAGCAGTTCCGGAGGGGGTAGCCCAGATACGCAGTATTTT
NA | few | TRBJ2-6 | TRBV7-6 | CASSSLGAGANVLTF | TGTGCCAGCAGCTCACTTGGGGCTGGGGCCAACGTCCTGACTTTC
NA | NA | TRBJ2-1 | TRBV14 | CASSQVLSGEQFF | TGTGCCAGCAGCCAAGTTCTTTCGGGTGAGCAGTTCTTC
TRBD2 | NA | TRBJ2-1 | TRBV9 | CASSEGTSAHNEQFF | TGTGCCAGCAGCGAGGGGACTAGCGCCCACAATGAGCAGTTCTTC
NA | few | TRBJ1-6 | TRBV4-2 | CASSHLGDSNSPLHF | TGTGCCAGCAGCCACTTGGGGGACTCGAATTCACCCCTCCACTTT
TRBD1 | NA | TRBJ1-4 | TRBV5-8 | CASSVEQGAEEKLFF | TGTGCCAGCAGCGTAGAACAGGGGGCGGAGGAAAAACTGTTTTTT
NA | NA | TRBJ1-5 | TRBV30 | CAWKATPAGNQPQHF | TGTGCCTGGAAAGCGACCCCGGCGGGCAATCAGCCCCAGCATTTT